This is a list of T cell receptor beta chains from one sample in a study of T cell responses to AZD1222 COVID-19 vaccine. Data came from immunoSEQ multiplex PCR; TCRdb stores just in-frame clones and leaves some out. The table records roughly 180,000 clones, 75% to 90% of them present only once. The sample here was peripheral blood, taken on day 0 of AZD1222 vaccination. Source of these receptors: an adult in good health. The CDR3 runs from the conserved cysteine through the conserved F or W.

J	V	CDR3
TRBJ2-2	TRBV6-5	CASSYSEFSGELFF
TRBJ2-7	TRBV30	CARAEASDSYEQYF
TRBJ2-1	TRBV7-9	CASSLLLKGNEQFF
TRBJ1-1	TRBV15	CATSRVAGNTEAFF
TRBJ1-6	TRBV2	CASRQETAGGSPLHF
TRBJ1-1	TRBV6-5	CASSYSYNAGAEAFF
TRBJ2-5	TRBV10-1	CAICRTAPGDQETQYF
TRBJ2-2	TRBV27	CASSSTGLTELFF
TRBJ2-7	TRBV6-2/TRBV6-3	CASSYGTGNPYEQYF
TRBJ2-3	TRBV19	CASGASRTSVPDTQYF
TRBJ2-1	TRBV4-2	CASSQGPAGGLYNEQFF
TRBJ2-5	TRBV6-5	CASSSWAGLQETQYF
TRBJ1-1	TRBV2	CASSDDGTGGASFF